This T cell receptor (beta chain) was observed in a study of blood T cell repertoires in COVID-19. The ends lost 3 bases at V and 0 bases at J; junction bases unmatched: 10. In germline, CDR1 is LGHDT, CDR2 YNNKEL (reference sequence). The CDR3 has 17 residues. Measured with immunoSEQ multiplex PCR; TCRdb has only the in-frame clones, and not every one. The profile shows some 99,000 clones, 84% of them singletons. The sequenced sample was peripheral blood. The chain uses TRBV3-1 (or the pseudogene TRBV3-2) and TRBJ1-1; 7 bases align to TRBD1. The TCR comes from a woman aged 50 to 60 with acute or convalescent COVID-19. The CDR3 bases are TGTGCCAGCAGCCAGGGGACAGCAGGGGGTATGAACACTGAAGCTTTCTTT. This sequence encodes CASSQGTAGGMNTEAFF.